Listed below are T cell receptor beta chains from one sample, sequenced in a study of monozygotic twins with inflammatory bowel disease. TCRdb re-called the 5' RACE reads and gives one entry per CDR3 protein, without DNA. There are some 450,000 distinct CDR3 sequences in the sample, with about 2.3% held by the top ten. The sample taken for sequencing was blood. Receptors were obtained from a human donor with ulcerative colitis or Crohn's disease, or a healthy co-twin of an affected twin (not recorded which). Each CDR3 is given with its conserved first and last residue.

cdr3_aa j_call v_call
CASGQLNTEAFF TRBJ1-1 TRBV5-6
CASSVDHAGNSPLHF TRBJ1-6 TRBV25-1
CASSRRTGGKSDTQYF TRBJ2-3 TRBV14
CASSFAGSRETQYF TRBJ2-5 TRBV5-1
CASSIGNSAGNEQFF TRBJ2-1 TRBV19
CASSPSFTYSGANVLTF TRBJ2-6 TRBV19
CASSVEMDQPQHF TRBJ1-5 TRBV9
CASSKGGINYGYTF TRBJ1-2 TRBV5-6
CSASPGPAYEQYF TRBJ2-7 TRBV20-1
CASSLLEVGEKLFF TRBJ1-4 TRBV5-1
CSARPSLSSGRAVGTDTQYF TRBJ2-3 TRBV20-1